The count of the clone carrying this TCR beta chain is one. CDR1 and CDR2 from the germline V gene are LGHNA and YNFKEQ. This CDR3 is 15 amino acids long. V shed 0 bases and J 7 bases; nucleotides not matched to a gene: 7. TCRdb keeps only in-frame clones here, not all; method: immunoSEQ multiplex PCR. This sample yields roughly 120,000 clones, of which 75% to 90% are seen a single time; approximately 2.3% belongs to the top ten. The sample originates from a study of blood T cell repertoires in COVID-19. Study as a whole: Acute and convalescent COVID-19 specimens originated in the United States, Italy and Spain.

V gene TRBV4-2 combines with J gene TRBJ2-7; TRBD2 aligns across 9 bases. The specimen was peripheral blood. This TCR was sampled from a man younger than 45 with acute or convalescent COVID-19. CDR3 bases: TGTGCCAGCAGCCAAGAGGTCGGACTAGCGAGGGAGCAGTACTTC. Protein product: CASSQEVGLAREQYF.